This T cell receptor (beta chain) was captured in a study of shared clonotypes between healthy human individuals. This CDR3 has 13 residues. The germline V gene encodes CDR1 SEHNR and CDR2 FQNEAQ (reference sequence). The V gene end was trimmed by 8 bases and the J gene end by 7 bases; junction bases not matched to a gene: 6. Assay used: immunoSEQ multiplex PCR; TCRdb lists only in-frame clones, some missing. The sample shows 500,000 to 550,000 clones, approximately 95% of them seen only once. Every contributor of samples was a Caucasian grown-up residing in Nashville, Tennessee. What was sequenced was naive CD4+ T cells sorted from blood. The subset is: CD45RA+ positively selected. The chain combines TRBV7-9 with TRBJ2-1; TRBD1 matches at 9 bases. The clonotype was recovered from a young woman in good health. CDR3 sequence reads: CASGDRVLNEQFF. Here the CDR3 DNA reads TGTGCCAGCGGGGACAGGGTATTGAATGAGCAGTTCTTC.